This TCR beta chain appears in the sequencing data of a study of cytomegalovirus exposure and HLA in healthy donors. Study as a whole: Just over 80% of 398 genotyped donors fell in the Caucasian-associated ancestry cluster. Regarding the study as a whole: The authors judged a highly shared variant cluster likely a sequencing artifact. Across HLA loci, a later analysis found differing TCR association rates, with DRB1 most and HLA-C fewest. A reported reduction in N-insertions relative to the approximately 670-donor mean was seen in an Asian-associated ancestry cluster in a later analysis.

In this sample, this clone turned up a few times. The antigen is undetermined. The CDR3 has 15 amino acids. CDR1 is SGHVS, CDR2 FQNEAQ, per germline. Trimming cost V 5 bases and J 2 bases; bases outside gene matches: 5. A multiplex PCR was run with 60 Vbeta primers and 13 Jbeta primers. The table came from immunoSEQ multiplex PCR; TCRdb's copy has only in-frame clones and leaves some out. The top ten hold 4.7% of the sample, which has 150,000 to 200,000 clones, 70% to 75% seen once. The chain joins TRBV7-8 to TRBJ2-5, with 10 bases aligning to TRBD1. Sequenced input: PBMCs. The receptor was isolated from a man aged 18 to 35 in good health and CMV-seropositive. The CDR3 sequence: CASSRTDRGQETQYF. In DNA, the CDR3 is TGTGCCAGCAGCCGAACGGACAGGGGGCAAGAGACCCAGTACTTC.